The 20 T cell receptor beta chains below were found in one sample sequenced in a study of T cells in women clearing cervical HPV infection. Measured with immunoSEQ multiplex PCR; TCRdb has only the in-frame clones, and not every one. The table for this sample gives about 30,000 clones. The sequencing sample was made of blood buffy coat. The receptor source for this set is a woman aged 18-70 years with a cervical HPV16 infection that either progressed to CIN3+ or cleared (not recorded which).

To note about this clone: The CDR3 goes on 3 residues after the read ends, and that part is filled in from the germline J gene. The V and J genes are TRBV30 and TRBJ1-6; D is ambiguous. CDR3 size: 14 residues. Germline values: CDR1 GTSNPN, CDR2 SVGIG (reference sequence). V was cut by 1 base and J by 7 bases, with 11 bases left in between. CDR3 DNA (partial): TGTGCCTGGAGTGAGGGCCTGGAGAATTCACCC. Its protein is CAWSEGLENSP. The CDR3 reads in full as CAWSEGLENSPLHF. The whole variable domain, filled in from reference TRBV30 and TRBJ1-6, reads SQTIHQWPATLVQPVGSPLSLECTVEGTSNPNLYWYRQAAGRGLQLLFYSVGIGQISSEVPQNLSASRPQDRQFILSSKKLLLSDSGFYLCAWSEGLENSPLHFGNGTRLTVT.

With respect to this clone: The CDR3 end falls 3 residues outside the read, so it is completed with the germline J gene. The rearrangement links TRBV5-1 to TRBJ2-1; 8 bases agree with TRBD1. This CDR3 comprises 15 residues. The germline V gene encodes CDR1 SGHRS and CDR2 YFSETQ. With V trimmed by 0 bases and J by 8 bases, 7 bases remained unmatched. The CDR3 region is CASSLAGQGPDEQFF. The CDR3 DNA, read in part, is TGCGCCAGCAGCTTGGCAGGACAGGGACCCGATGAG.

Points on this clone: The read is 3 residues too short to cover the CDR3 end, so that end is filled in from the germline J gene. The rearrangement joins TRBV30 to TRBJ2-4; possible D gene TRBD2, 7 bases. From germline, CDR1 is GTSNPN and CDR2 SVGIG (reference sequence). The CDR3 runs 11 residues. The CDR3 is CAWSRGAAQYF. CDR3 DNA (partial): TGTGCCTGGAGTCGGGGGGCGGCT.

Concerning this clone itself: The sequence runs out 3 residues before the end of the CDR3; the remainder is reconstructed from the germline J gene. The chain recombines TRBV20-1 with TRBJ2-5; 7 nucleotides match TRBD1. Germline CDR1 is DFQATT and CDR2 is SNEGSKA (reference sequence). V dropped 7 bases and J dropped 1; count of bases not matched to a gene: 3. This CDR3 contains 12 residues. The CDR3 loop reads CSVQGPQETQYF. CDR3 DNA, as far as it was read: TGCAGTGTACAGGGGCCCCAAGAGACC.

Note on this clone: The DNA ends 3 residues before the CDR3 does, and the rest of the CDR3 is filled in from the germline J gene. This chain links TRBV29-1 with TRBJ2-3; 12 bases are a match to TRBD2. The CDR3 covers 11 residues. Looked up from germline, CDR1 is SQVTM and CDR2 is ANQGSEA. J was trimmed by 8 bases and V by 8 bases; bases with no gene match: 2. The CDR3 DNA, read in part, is TGCAGCACACTAGCGGGAGGTACG. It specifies CSTLAGGT. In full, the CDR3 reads CSTLAGGTQYF.

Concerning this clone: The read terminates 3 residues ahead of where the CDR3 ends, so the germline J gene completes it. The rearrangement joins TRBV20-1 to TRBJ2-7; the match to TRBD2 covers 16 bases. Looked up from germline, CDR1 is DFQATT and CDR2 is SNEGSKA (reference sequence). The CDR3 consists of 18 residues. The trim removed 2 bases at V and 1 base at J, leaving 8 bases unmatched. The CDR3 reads CSARLPGLAGGRSYEQYF. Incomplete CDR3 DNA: TGCAGTGCTAGACTTCCGGGACTAGCGGGAGGGAGGTCCTACGAG.

The CDR3 DNA, read in part, is TGTGCCAGCAGCCGGGGGGAATGGGCTAATGAAAAA. Amino acid sequence: CASSRGEWANEK. The full CDR3 sequence reads CASSRGEWANEKLFF. The chain combines TRBV7-9 with TRBJ1-4; TRBD1 is a possible D gene (5 bases). The read ends 3 residues shy of where the CDR3 ends; the end is completed using the germline J gene. This CDR3 comprises 15 residues. V was shortened by 5 bases and J by 3 bases, with 13 bases between the two germline ends. The germline CDR1 and CDR2 sequences are SEHNR and FQNEAQ (reference sequence).

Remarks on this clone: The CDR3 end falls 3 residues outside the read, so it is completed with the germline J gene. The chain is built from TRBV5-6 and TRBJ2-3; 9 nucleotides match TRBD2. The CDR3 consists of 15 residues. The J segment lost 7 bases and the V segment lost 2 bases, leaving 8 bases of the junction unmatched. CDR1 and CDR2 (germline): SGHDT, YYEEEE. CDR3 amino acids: CASSFVLAGTHTQYF. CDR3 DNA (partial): TGTGCCAGCAGCTTCGTCCTAGCGGGAACCCATACG.

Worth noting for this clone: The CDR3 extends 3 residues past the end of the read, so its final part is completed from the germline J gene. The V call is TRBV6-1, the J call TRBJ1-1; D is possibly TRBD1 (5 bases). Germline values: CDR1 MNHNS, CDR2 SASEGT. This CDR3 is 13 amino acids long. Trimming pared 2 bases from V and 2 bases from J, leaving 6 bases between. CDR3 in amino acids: CASSETGNTEAFF. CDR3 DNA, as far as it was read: TGTGCCAGCAGTGAAACAGGTAACACTGAA.

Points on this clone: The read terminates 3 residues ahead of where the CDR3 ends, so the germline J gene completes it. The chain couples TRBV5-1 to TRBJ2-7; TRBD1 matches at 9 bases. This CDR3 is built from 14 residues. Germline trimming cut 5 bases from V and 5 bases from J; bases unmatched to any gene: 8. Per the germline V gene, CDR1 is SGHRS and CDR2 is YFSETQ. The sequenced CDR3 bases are TGCGCCAGCAGTACGATGGACAGGGGAAACGAG. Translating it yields CASSTMDRGNE. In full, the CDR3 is CASSTMDRGNEQYF.

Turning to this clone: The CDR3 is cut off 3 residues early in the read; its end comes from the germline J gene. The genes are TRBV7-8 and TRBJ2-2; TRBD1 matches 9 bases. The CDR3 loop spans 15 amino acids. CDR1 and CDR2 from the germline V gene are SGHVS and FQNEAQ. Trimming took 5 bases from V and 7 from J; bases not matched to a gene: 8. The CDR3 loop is CASSPGDRVVGELFF. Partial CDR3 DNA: TGTGCCAGCAGCCCCGGGGACAGGGTGGTCGGGGAG.

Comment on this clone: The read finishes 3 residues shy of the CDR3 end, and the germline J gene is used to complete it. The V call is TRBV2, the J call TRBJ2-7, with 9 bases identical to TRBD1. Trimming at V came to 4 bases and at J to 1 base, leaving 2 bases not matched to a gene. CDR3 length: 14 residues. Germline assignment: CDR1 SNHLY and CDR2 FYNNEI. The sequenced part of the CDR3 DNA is TGTGCCAGCAGTGCCGGGACAGGGTCCTACGAG. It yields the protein CASSAGTGSYE. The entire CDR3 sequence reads CASSAGTGSYEQYF.

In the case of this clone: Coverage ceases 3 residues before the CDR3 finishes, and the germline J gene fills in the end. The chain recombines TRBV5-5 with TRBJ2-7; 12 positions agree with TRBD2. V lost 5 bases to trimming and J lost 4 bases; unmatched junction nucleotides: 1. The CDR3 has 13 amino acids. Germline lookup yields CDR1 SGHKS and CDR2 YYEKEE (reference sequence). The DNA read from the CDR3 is TGTGCCAGCAGGCTAGCGGGAGGGTACGAG. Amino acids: CASRLAGGYE. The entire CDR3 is CASRLAGGYEQYF.

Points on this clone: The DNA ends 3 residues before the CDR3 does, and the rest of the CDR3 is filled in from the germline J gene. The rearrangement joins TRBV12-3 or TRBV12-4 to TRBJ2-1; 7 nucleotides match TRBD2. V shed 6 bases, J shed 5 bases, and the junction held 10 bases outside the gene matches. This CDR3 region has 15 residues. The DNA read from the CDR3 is TGTGCCAGCAGCCCCAGCCGGGACTATCACAATGAG. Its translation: CASSPSRDYHNE. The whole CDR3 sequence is CASSPSRDYHNEQFF.

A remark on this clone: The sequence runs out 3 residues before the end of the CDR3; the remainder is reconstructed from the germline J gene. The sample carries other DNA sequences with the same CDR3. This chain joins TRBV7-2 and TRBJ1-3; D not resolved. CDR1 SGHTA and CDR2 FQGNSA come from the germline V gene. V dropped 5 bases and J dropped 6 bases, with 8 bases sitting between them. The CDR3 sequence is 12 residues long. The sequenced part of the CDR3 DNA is TGTGCCAGCAGCGCCCTGGCAAACACC. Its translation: CASSALANT. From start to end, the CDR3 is CASSALANTIYF.

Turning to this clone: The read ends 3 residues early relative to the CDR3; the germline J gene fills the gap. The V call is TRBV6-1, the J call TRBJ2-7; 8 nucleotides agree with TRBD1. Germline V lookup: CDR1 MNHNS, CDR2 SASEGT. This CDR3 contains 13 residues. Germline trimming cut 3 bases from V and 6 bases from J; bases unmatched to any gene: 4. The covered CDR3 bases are TGTGCCAGCAGTGACAGGGGGCTTTTCGAG. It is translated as CASSDRGLFE. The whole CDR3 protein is CASSDRGLFEQYF.

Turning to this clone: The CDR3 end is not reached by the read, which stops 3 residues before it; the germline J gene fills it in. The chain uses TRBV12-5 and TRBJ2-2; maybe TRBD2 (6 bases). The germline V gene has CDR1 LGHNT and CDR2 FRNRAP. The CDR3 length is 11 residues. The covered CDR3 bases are TGTGCTAGTGGTTCCCTGACTAGG. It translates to CASGSLTR. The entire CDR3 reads CASGSLTRLFF.

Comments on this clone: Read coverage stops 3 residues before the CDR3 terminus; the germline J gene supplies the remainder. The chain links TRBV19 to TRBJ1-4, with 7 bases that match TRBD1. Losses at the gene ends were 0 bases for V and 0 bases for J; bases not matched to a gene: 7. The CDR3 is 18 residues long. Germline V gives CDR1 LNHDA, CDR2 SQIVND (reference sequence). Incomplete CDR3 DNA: TGTGCCAGTAGTATAGACGTGGCCGGGACAGCAACTAATGAAAAA. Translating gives CASSIDVAGTATNEK. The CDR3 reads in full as CASSIDVAGTATNEKLFF.

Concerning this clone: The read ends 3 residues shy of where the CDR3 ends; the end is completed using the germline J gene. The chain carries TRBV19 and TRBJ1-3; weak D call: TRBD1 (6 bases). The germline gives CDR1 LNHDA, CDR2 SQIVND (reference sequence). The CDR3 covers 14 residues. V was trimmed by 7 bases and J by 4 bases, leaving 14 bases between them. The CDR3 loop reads CASIVQGGGNTIYF. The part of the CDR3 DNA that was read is TGTGCCAGTATTGTACAGGGAGGCGGAAACACC.

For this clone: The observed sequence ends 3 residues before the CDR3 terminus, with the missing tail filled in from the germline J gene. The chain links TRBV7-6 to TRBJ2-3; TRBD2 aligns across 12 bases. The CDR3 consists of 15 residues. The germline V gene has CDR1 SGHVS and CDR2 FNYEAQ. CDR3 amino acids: CASSRTSGTQETQYF. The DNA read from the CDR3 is TGTGCCAGCAGCCGGACTAGCGGGACTCAAGAGACG.